This T cell receptor (beta chain) was captured by sequencing in a study of blood T cell repertoires in COVID-19. Study background: Both acute and convalescent COVID-19 samples were obtained from the United States, Italy and Spain. Nucleic acid was either cDNA or gDNA, and it came from T cells, B-cell-depleted T cells, or PBMCs.

Original analysis: Amplifying reference gene primers gave estimates of nucleated cell counts. The repertoire was sequenced with immunoSEQ multiplex PCR; TCRdb's copy has only in-frame clones and lacks some. V and J calls and clone size are those listed in that table; D and trimming were worked out from the DNA. There are roughly 130,000 clones in the sample; around 89% occur only once, and 2.5% lies in the top ten. Deletions cut 6 bases from V and 2 bases from J, with 16 bases between. Germline V lookup: CDR1 SNHLY, CDR2 FYNNEI. The CDR3 is 15 amino acids. Patients of the Seattle cohort, enrolled during active infection, were followed longitudinally.

The specimen was peripheral blood. V is TRBV2 and J is TRBJ1-2, with D perhaps TRBD1 (5 bases). This sequence originates from a human donor with COVID-19, enrolled during active disease. The donor label of this sample is uncertain. The CDR3 DNA sequence: TGTGCCAGCAGGGGTCGTACAGGTACCAACTATGGCTACACCTTC. It encodes CASRGRTGTNYGYTF.